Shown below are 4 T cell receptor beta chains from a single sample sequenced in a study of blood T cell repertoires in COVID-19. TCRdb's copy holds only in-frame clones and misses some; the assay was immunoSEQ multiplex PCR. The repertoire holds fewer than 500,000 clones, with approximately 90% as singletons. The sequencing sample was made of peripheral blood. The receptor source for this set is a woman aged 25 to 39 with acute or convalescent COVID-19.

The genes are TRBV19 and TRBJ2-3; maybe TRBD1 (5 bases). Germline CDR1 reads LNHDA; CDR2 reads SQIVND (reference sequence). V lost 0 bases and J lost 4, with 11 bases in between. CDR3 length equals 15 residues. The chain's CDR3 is CASSIDGHVADTQYF. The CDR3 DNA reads TGTGCCAGTAGTATAGACGGACATGTCGCAGATACGCAGTATTTT.

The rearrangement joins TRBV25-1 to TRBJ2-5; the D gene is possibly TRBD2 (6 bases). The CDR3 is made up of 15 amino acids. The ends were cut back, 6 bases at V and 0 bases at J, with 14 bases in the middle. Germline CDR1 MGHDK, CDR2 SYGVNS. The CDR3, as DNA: TGTGCCAGCAGCATTAGGGGAGGAGACCAAGAGACCCAGTACTTC. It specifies CASSIRGGDQETQYF.

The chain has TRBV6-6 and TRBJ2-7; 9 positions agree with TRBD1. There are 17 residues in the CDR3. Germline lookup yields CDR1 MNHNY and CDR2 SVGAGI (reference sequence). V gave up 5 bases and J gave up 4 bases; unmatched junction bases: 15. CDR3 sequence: CASSPSSTQGASYEQYF. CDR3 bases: TGTGCCAGCAGTCCGTCAAGCACACAGGGGGCTTCTTACGAGCAGTACTTC.

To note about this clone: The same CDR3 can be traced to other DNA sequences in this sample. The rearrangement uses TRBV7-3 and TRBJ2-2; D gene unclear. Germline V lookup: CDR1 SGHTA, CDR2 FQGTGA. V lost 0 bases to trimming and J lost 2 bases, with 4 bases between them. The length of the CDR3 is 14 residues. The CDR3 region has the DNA TGTGCCAGCAGCTTAACCAGAAACACCGGGGAGCTGTTTTTT. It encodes CASSLTRNTGELFF. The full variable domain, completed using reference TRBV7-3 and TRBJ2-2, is GAGVSQTPSNKVTEKGKYVELRCDPISGHTALYWYRQSLGQGPEFLIYFQGTGAADDSGLPNDRFFAVRPEGSVSTLKIQRTERGDSAVYLCASSLTRNTGELFFGEGSRLTVL.